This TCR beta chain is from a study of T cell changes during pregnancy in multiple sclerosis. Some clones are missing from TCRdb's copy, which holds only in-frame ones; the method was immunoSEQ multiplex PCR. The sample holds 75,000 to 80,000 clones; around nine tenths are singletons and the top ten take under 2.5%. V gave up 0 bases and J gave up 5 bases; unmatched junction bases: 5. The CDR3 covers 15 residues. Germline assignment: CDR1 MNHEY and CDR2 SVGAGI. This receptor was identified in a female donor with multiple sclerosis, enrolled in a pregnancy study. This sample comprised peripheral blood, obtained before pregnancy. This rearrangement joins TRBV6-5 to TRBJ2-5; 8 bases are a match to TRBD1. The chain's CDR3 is CASSYSQGAWETQYF. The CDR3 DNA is TGTGCCAGCAGTTACTCCCAGGGGGCGTGGGAGACCCAGTACTTC.